The 18 T cell receptor beta chains given below trace back to one sample, sequenced in a study of beta chain features in type 1 diabetes. The isolated RNA, all of it, was reverse transcribed, so expressed TCRB transcripts were what got sequenced. Clones were read by immunoSEQ multiplex PCR, and TCRdb kept only the in-frame ones, dropping some. The sample lists about 650,000 clones; around 12% were seen once. These TCRs' antigens remain unknown. Overall study findings and caveats: For Type 1 diabetes patients, all four CD4+ subsets carried TCRB CDR3s that were moderately but significantly shorter.

Material for sequencing was naive CD4+ T cells from blood. The receptors originated from a man in his thirties or forties with type 1 diabetes.

In its sample, this clone was seen a few times. The genes are TRBV6-5 and TRBJ1-6, with a weak D call TRBD1 (5 bases). The germline V and J ends were trimmed by 2 bases and 10 bases, with 15 bases remaining between them. The CDR3 is made up of 15 amino acids. Per the germline V gene, CDR1 is MNHEY and CDR2 is SVGAGI. The CDR3 here is CASSYGQGGGSPLHF. CDR3 coding DNA: TGTGCCAGCAGTTACGGGCAGGGTGGGGGATCACCCCTCCACTTT.

V is TRBV4-3 and J is TRBJ2-7, with D possibly matching TRBD2 (5 bases). V gave up 1 base and J gave up 3 bases, with 10 bases separating them. This CDR3 is built from 14 residues. Per the germline V gene, CDR1 is LGHNA and CDR2 is YSLEER. The CDR3 coding sequence is TGCGCCAGCAGCCAAGCGGGGTCGGGCTACGAGCAGTACTTC. Its protein is CASSQAGSGYEQYF.

The gene calls are TRBV7-2 and TRBJ2-7, with TRBD2 matching 13 bases. Per germline, CDR1 SGHTA and CDR2 FQGNSA. This CDR3 has 17 amino acids. The V gene end was trimmed by 5 bases and the J gene end by 5 bases; junction bases not matched to a gene: 12. The CDR3 region is CASSPHMPGLAGDEQYF. CDR3 DNA sequence: TGTGCCAGCAGCCCCCACATGCCCGGACTAGCGGGGGACGAGCAGTACTTC. Full variable domain (outside the CDR3, taken from reference TRBV7-2 and TRBJ2-7): GAGVSQSPSNKVTEKGKDVELRCDPISGHTALYWYRQSLGQGLEFLIYFQGNSAPDKSGLPSDRFSAERTGGSVSTLTIQRTQQEDSAVYLCASSPHMPGLAGDEQYFGPGTRLTVT.

CDR3 coding DNA: TGTGCCTGGAGTCCAAATCTTAGCGGGACCGGGGAGCTGTTTTTT. It is translated as CAWSPNLSGTGELFF. V gene TRBV30 combines with J gene TRBJ2-2; TRBD2 matches at 7 bases. Germline lookup yields CDR1 GTSNPN and CDR2 SVGIG (reference sequence). The CDR3 totals 15 residues. The V segment lost 2 bases and the J segment 5 bases; nucleotides outside the gene matches: 8.

Turning to this clone: Other DNA sequences in this sample translate to the same CDR3. The gene calls are TRBV7-9 and TRBJ1-2; 7 positions agree with TRBD1. Per germline, CDR1 SEHNR and CDR2 FQNEAQ (reference sequence). This CDR3 contains 13 residues. Unmatched junction bases numbered 3, after V lost 1 base and J lost 7 bases. In nucleotides, the CDR3 is TGTGCCAGCAGCTTAGGACAGGGTGCTGGCTACACCTTC. Translated: CASSLGQGAGYTF.

There are a few counts of this clone. The chain is built from TRBV5-1 and TRBJ2-3; 7 positions match TRBD1. V lost 7 bases and J lost 3; bases outside the gene matches: 8. In germline, CDR1 is SGHRS, CDR2 YFSETQ. The length of the CDR3 is 14 residues. CDR3 bases: TGCGCCAGCTTTCCGGGACAGCTGACAGATACGCAGTATTTT. Translated: CASFPGQLTDTQYF.

V is TRBV14 and J is TRBJ2-6; D is possibly TRBD1 (5 bases). V lost 4 bases and J 2 bases, leaving 9 bases between the germline ends. The length of the CDR3 is 15 residues. Germline CDR1 SGHDN, CDR2 FVKESK. The CDR3 DNA follows: TGTGCCAGCAGCCGCAGCAGGGCTGGGGCCAACGTCCTGACTTTC. This translates into CASSRSRAGANVLTF.

This clone was detected only a few times. CDR3 residues: CASTSEWGTEAFF. CDR3 sequence (DNA): TGTGCCAGCACCTCGGAGTGGGGCACTGAAGCTTTCTTT. The rearrangement uses TRBV11-1 and TRBJ1-1, with D hard to call. The germline V gene encodes CDR1 SGHAT and CDR2 FQDESV (reference sequence). The V gene lost 7 bases and the J gene lost 4 bases, with 13 bases spanning the gap. CDR3 length equals 13 residues.

This clone has more than one count but fewer than ten. The genes are TRBV28 and TRBJ1-6; D is possibly TRBD1 (5 bases). The germline V gene has CDR1 MDHEN and CDR2 SYDVKM. V was pared by 2 bases and J by 7 bases, with 9 bases between. CDR3 length: 14 amino acids. The chain's CDR3 is CASSLGTINSPLHF. The CDR3 DNA reads TGTGCCAGCAGTTTAGGGACTATCAATTCACCCCTCCACTTT.

The chain combines TRBV30 with TRBJ1-3, with D tentatively TRBD1 (6 bases). The CDR3 loop spans 13 amino acids. Trimming cost V 3 bases and J 4 bases, with 10 bases left between them. Per germline, CDR1 GTSNPN and CDR2 SVGIG (reference sequence). The CDR3 loop reads CAWRTGFGNTIYF. Written as DNA, the CDR3 is TGTGCCTGGAGAACAGGGTTCGGAAACACCATATATTTT.

The chain joins TRBV5-1 to TRBJ2-3; TRBD1 might be the D (6 bases). V lost 1 base and J lost 8, with 23 bases in between. The CDR3 consists of 17 residues. The germline CDR1 and CDR2 sequences are SGHRS and YFSETQ. CDR3 nucleotides: TGCGCCAGCAGCTTGACCCCACAGGGTAAATTCTCTGGTACGCAGTATTTT. Protein product: CASSLTPQGKFSGTQYF.

The V call is TRBV4-3, the J call TRBJ2-7, with 10 bases identical to TRBD1. The trim removed 3 bases at V and 5 bases at J, leaving 7 bases unmatched. This CDR3 comprises 15 residues. CDR1 and CDR2 (germline): LGHNA, YSLEER. CDR3 sequence (DNA): TGCGCCAGCAGCCAGTGGACAGGGGGTTCGGACGAGCAGTACTTC. Translating it yields CASSQWTGGSDEQYF.

This clone was counted a few times. The genes are TRBV7-6 and TRBJ1-2, with no clear D. Germline V gene lookup returns CDR1 SGHVS and CDR2 FNYEAQ. V was shortened by 1 base and J by 4 bases, with 16 bases between the two germline ends. This CDR3 contains 16 residues. CDR3 nucleotides: TGTGCCAGCAGCTTAGAGCCCTCCCCATCGGGCTATGGCTACACCTTC. The encoded protein is CASSLEPSPSGYGYTF.

V usage is TRBV2 and J usage is TRBJ1-2, with TRBD1 matching over 10 bases. Germline lookup yields CDR1 SNHLY and CDR2 FYNNEI. The V gene end was trimmed by 6 bases and the J gene end by 0 bases; junction bases not matched to a gene: 7. The CDR3 is 16 residues long. CDR3: CASSTSGQGANYGYTF. CDR3 nucleotides: TGTGCCAGCAGCACTAGCGGACAGGGGGCTAACTATGGCTACACCTTC.

The V and J genes are TRBV25-1 and TRBJ2-3; TRBD1 agrees at 7 bases. Germline V gives CDR1 MGHDK, CDR2 SYGVNS. The CDR3 has 15 residues. The trim removed 3 bases at V and 2 bases at J, leaving 5 bases unmatched. The DNA of the CDR3 is TGTGCCAGCAGTGACGGACAGGCGTTCACAGATACGCAGTATTTT. It specifies CASSDGQAFTDTQYF.

This clone was detected only a few times. The V and J genes are TRBV7-3 and TRBJ2-6; D unresolved. Trimming stripped 5 bases from V and 0 bases from J, with 8 bases between. This CDR3 comprises 15 residues. From germline, CDR1 is SGHTA and CDR2 FQGTGA. This CDR3 is CASSPGNSGANVLTF. In nucleotides, the CDR3 is TGTGCCAGCAGCCCCGGTAACTCTGGGGCCAACGTCCTGACTTTC.

This clone occurred once. The chain uses TRBV7-2 and TRBJ1-1; TRBD1 is a possible D gene (5 bases). Germline V gene lookup returns CDR1 SGHTA and CDR2 FQGNSA. The germline V and J ends were trimmed by 5 bases and 4 bases, with 11 bases remaining between them. The CDR3 length is 13 residues. CDR3 region: CASSQGRITEAFF. CDR3 nucleotide sequence: TGTGCCAGCAGCCAGGGACGGATCACTGAAGCTTTCTTT.

This clone came up a few times. This rearrangement joins TRBV2 to TRBJ2-1; D remains ambiguous. The V gene lost 6 bases and the J gene lost 2 bases, with 11 bases spanning the gap. Germline CDR1 and CDR2: SNHLY and FYNNEI. This CDR3 region has 14 residues. In DNA form, the CDR3 reads TGTGCCAGCAGAGACCTAGGGACCTACAATGAGCAGTTCTTC. This encodes CASRDLGTYNEQFF.